This TCR beta chain is from a study of beta chain features in type 1 diabetes. Germline V CDR1 and CDR2: LNHDA, SQIVND (reference sequence). V lost 6 bases and J lost 4, with 13 bases in between. This CDR3 is built from 13 residues. This clone has more than one count but fewer than ten. The antigen is undetermined. Investigators reverse transcribed all isolated RNA, so they sequenced expressed TCRB transcripts. Clones were read by immunoSEQ multiplex PCR, and TCRdb kept only the in-frame ones, dropping some. The table has 300,000 to 450,000 clones, about 19% seen once; the top ten hold 0.035% to 0.055%. Only one heparinised blood draw was taken per donor, and its volume averaged around 120 mL. Regarding the study as a whole: For type 1 diabetes patients, VDJ junctions showed fewer insertions and more deletions.

The V and J genes are TRBV19 and TRBJ2-7; D perhaps matches TRBD1 (6 bases). Sequencing was carried out using naive CD4+ T cells from blood. The sequence derives from a woman between 18 and 30 years old in good health. This CDR3 is CASRNDRNYEQYF. Here the CDR3 DNA reads TGTGCCAGTAGAAATGACAGGAATTACGAGCAGTACTTC.